Listed below are T cell receptor beta chains from one sample, sequenced in a study of post-analysis software for immune sequencing data. TCRdb re-called the PCR reads through MiXCR, storing one row per CDR3 protein. The sample yields approximately 770,000 distinct CDR3 sequences, about 45% seen once. The specimen was blood. Receptors were obtained from a girl aged 5-17 years with multiple sclerosis. The CDR3 runs from the conserved cysteine through the conserved F or W. The D gene is left open where the match is weak. Where a row states a size, it is once, few, many or the class of an expanded clone; other rows omit it.

-,TRBV4-3,TRBJ2-1,-,CASSQDESAVRGQQFF,TGCGCCAGCAGCCAAGATGAGTCGGCAGTTAGGGGTCAGCAGTTCTTC
-,TRBV10-2,TRBJ2-7,-,CASIRTTSSYEQYF,TGCGCCAGCATTCGGACTACGAGCTCCTACGAGCAGTACTTC
-,TRBV7-2,TRBJ2-3,TRBD2,CASSLPIAGAADTQYF,TGTGCCAGCAGCTTACCTATAGCGGGAGCGGCAGATACGCAGTATTTT
few,TRBV29-1,TRBJ2-7,-,CSVRDTPGYEQYF,TGCAGCGTTAGGGACACCCCTGGGTACGAGCAGTACTTC
few,TRBV4-1,TRBJ1-1,-,CASSQGSTDTNTEAFF,TGCGCCAGCAGCCAAGGGTCGACAGATACGAACACTGAAGCTTTCTTT
-,TRBV29-1,TRBJ2-7,TRBD1,CSATKRQGIYEQYF,TGCAGCGCTACCAAACGACAGGGAATCTACGAGCAGTACTTC
-,TRBV12-3/TRBV12-4,TRBJ2-7,-,CASSFGPSATYEQYF,TGTGCCAGCAGTTTTGGGCCTAGCGCGACCTACGAGCAGTACTTC
many,TRBV6-2/TRBV6-3,TRBJ2-7,TRBD1,CASSYNKNRGRQVYEQYF,TGTGCCAGCAGTTACAATAAGAACAGGGGCCGGCAGGTCTACGAGCAGTACTTC
-,TRBV7-2,TRBJ2-3,TRBD2,CASSLAGGLAGARTDTQYF,TGTGCCAGCAGCTTAGCGGGCGGACTAGCGGGAGCGCGCACAGATACGCAGTATTTT
-,TRBV28,TRBJ1-2,-,CASSQDSSYGYTF,TGTGCCAGCAGTCAAGACTCTTCTTATGGCTACACCTTC
few,TRBV6-5,TRBJ2-7,TRBD2,CASRTGGPNYEQYF,TGTGCCAGCAGGACGGGAGGGCCAAACTACGAGCAGTACTTC
few,TRBV5-1,TRBJ2-7,TRBD1,CASSSQGGQNYEQYF,TGCGCCAGCAGCTCCCAAGGGGGACAGAACTACGAGCAGTACTTC
-,TRBV5-5,TRBJ2-5,-,CASSLGQAAETQYF,TGTGCCAGCAGCTTGGGGCAGGCCGCGGAGACCCAGTACTTC
-,TRBV18,TRBJ1-5,TRBD1,CASSPDRVRRAQHF,TGTGCCAGCTCACCGGACAGGGTCCGTAGGGCCCAGCATTTT
few,TRBV27,TRBJ1-2,-,CASSRSGGQGYGYTF,TGTGCCAGCAGCCGGTCCGGGGGGCAGGGGTATGGCTACACCTTC
many,TRBV11-2,TRBJ2-5,TRBD1,CASSLTQGAEWETQYF,TGTGCCAGCAGCTTGACACAGGGGGCGGAGTGGGAGACCCAGTACTTC
-,TRBV7-8,TRBJ2-7,TRBD2,CASSPPRAGDYEQYF,TGTGCCAGCAGCCCCCCTCGGGCGGGAGACTACGAGCAGTACTTC
few,TRBV6-1,TRBJ1-2,-,CASGDRRTADSLGYTF,TGTGCCAGCGGAGATCGCCGAACAGCCGACTCTTTGGGCTACACCTTC
-,TRBV20-1,TRBJ2-7,TRBD2,CSARDPLAGAGEQYF,TGCAGTGCTAGAGATCCCCTAGCCGGAGCGGGGGAGCAGTACTTC
-,TRBV7-9,TRBJ2-7,-,CASSESGCEQYF,TGTGCCAGCAGCGAAAGCGGGTGCGAGCAGTACTTC
-,TRBV28,TRBJ1-1,-,CASSLSSRRQAFF,TGTGCCAGCAGTTTATCATCCAGGCGGCAAGCTTTCTTT
-,TRBV27,TRBJ2-1,TRBD2,CASSSSLAGDWFF,TGTGCCAGCAGTTCCTCACTAGCGGGAGATTGGTTCTTC